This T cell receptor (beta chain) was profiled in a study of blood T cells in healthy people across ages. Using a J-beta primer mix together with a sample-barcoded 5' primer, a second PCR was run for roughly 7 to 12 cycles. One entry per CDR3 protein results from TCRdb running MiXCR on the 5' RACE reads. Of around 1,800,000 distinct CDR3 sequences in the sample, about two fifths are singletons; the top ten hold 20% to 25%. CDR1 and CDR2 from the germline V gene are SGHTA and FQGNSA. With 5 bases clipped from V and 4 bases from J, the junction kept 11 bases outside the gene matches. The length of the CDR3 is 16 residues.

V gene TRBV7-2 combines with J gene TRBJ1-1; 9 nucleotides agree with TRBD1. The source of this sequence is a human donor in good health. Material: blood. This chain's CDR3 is CASSHIYRGRGTEAFF. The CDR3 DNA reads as TGTGCCAGCAGCCATATCTACAGGGGGCGCGGCACTGAAGCTTTCTTT.